The 17 T cell receptor beta chains in this list originate from one sample, sequenced in a study of blood T cell repertoires in COVID-19 (dated by TCRdb to about 2020). The method was the immunoSEQ multiplex PCR assay. The table comes from immuneACCESS by way of TCRdb, which keeps in-frame sequences with V and J called. Part of the clones is missing from these tables; in studies checked, under half for an unresolved V gene and the rest for unknown reasons. This sample has a few hundred thousand clones in its table, and 87% of those were observed once. The ten largest account for roughly 8% of the sample. The specimen was peripheral blood. The source is a woman in her fifties or sixties who had recovered from COVID-19.

This sequence joins TRBV9 and TRBJ2-1, with 8 bases aligning to TRBD2. This CDR3 has 15 amino acids. CDR1 and CDR2 (germline): SGDLS, YYNGEE. J lost 8 bases, V lost 0 bases, and 7 bases had no gene match. For the CDR3, the DNA is TGTGCCAGCAGCGTAGACGGGAGGGCCGTGGATGAGCAGTTCTTC. Translation: CASSVDGRAVDEQFF.

J is TRBJ1-2 and V is TRBV3-1 (or the pseudogene TRBV3-2), with D perhaps matching TRBD1 (6 bases). CDR1 is LGHDT and CDR2 is YNNKEL in the germline V gene (reference sequence). Between the trimmed V and J ends, which lost 1 base and 6 bases, there was a span of 15 bases. This CDR3 spans 15 amino acids. The CDR3 loop reads CASSQGPGTQHGYTF. In nucleotides, the CDR3 is TGTGCCAGCAGCCAAGGACCCGGGACACAACATGGCTACACCTTC.

The V and J genes are TRBV27 and TRBJ1-2, with D possibly TRBD1 on 5 matching bases. This CDR3 has 15 residues. Germline-derived CDR1 and CDR2 are MNHEY and SMNVEV (reference sequence). V dropped 2 bases and J dropped 4 bases, with 14 bases sitting between them. In nucleotides, the CDR3 is TGTGCCAGCAGTTTAAGGGGCAGTGGCGGCTATGGCTACACCTTC. It is translated as CASSLRGSGGYGYTF.

Only one count was recorded for this clone. V and J are TRBV6-2 or TRBV6-3 and TRBJ1-1; weak D call: TRBD1 (5 bases). The ends were cut back, 6 bases at V and 7 bases at J, with 9 bases in the middle. The CDR3 extends over 11 amino acids. Germline lookup yields CDR1 MNHEY and CDR2 SVGEGT. CDR3 coding DNA: TGTGCCAGCAGCCAGGGAGTTGAAGCTTTCTTT. Translating it yields CASSQGVEAFF.

The genes are TRBV28 and TRBJ1-3; D possibly corresponds to TRBD1 (5 bases). The germline V gene has CDR1 MDHEN and CDR2 SYDVKM. This CDR3 has 15 amino acids. Trimming took 8 bases from V and 4 from J, leaving 18 bases between them. The CDR3 sequence is CASQEIGGSGNTIYF. CDR3 nucleotide sequence: TGTGCCAGCCAGGAGATCGGGGGGTCAGGAAACACCATATATTTT.

This chain uses TRBV6-5 with TRBJ1-1, with 9 bases fitting TRBD1. Unmatched junction bases numbered 10, after V lost 7 bases and J lost 7 bases. The CDR3 consists of 14 residues. The germline CDR1 and CDR2 sequences are MNHEY and SVGAGI. CDR3 nucleotide sequence: TGTGCCAGCATTCTGGACAGGGGATATGGTGAAGCTTTCTTT. Amino acids: CASILDRGYGEAFF.

This chain uses TRBV7-8 with TRBJ2-1; 9 positions agree with TRBD2. The germline CDR1 and CDR2 sequences are SGHVS and FQNEAQ. Trimming cost V 2 bases and J 0 bases; bases outside gene matches: 14. The CDR3 length is 20 residues. The CDR3 spells CASSLRLGTLAGSSYNEQFF. The CDR3 DNA sequence: TGTGCCAGCAGCTTAAGGTTAGGGACGCTAGCGGGAAGCTCCTACAATGAGCAGTTCTTC.

As regards this clone: Within the sample, other DNA sequences also encode this same CDR3. This chain joins TRBV12-3 or TRBV12-4 and TRBJ1-6; D remains unclear. This CDR3 spans 13 amino acids. With 9 bases removed from V and 0 bases from J, the gap between germline ends came to 6 bases. CDR3 coding DNA: TGTGCCAGTGGGAGCTCCTATAATTCACCCCTCCACTTT. This encodes CASGSSYNSPLHF.

The genes are TRBV4-3 and TRBJ2-1, with D tentatively TRBD2 (6 bases). Trimming removed 2 bases at V and 8 bases at J, with 19 bases between. This CDR3 contains 16 residues. CDR1 is LGHNA and CDR2 is YSLEER in the germline V gene. Here the CDR3 DNA reads TGCGCCAGCAGCCAAAATCCTCGGACTATCAGCGATGAGCAGTTCTTC. Its protein product is CASSQNPRTISDEQFF.

The chain links TRBV7-2 to TRBJ2-3, with 13 bases identical to TRBD2. Germline V lookup: CDR1 SGHTA, CDR2 FQGNSA. The CDR3 runs 16 residues. The trim removed 5 bases at V and 2 bases at J, leaving 4 bases unmatched. CDR3 residues: CASSETSGRATDTQYF. The CDR3 DNA follows: TGTGCCAGCAGCGAAACTAGCGGGAGGGCCACAGATACGCAGTATTTT.

Points on this clone: The same CDR3 is also encoded by other DNA sequences in this sample. The J gene is TRBJ2-7, the V gene TRBV30; 7 bases fit TRBD2. Germline values: CDR1 GTSNPN, CDR2 SVGIG (reference sequence). CDR3 length equals 13 residues. The V and J ends lost 0 bases and 3 bases, in that order; junction bases with no gene match: 2. The CDR3 DNA is TGTGCCTGGAGTGTAGGGAGGGGCTACGAGCAGTACTTC. Protein product: CAWSVGRGYEQYF. The variable domain in full, completed from reference TRBV30 and TRBJ2-7, reads SQTIHQWPATLVQPVGSPLSLECTVEGTSNPNLYWYRQAAGRGLQLLFYSVGIGQISSEVPQNLSASRPQDRQFILSSKKLLLSDSGFYLCAWSVGRGYEQYFGPGTRLTVT.

This chain joins TRBV6-5 and TRBJ1-1, with 8 bases identical to TRBD1. CDR1 is MNHEY and CDR2 is SVGAGI in the germline V gene. The CDR3 contains 14 residues. V was pared by 6 bases and J by 1 base, with 4 bases of the junction left unmatched. CDR3 bases: TGTGCCAGCAGCTTGGGACAGGAGAACACTGAAGCTTTCTTT. Amino acid sequence: CASSLGQENTEAFF.

The CDR3 DNA is TGTGCCCGGTCAGGGGGCTCGTTCGCTGAAGCTTTCTTT. This sequence encodes CARSGGSFAEAFF. The chain carries TRBV2 and TRBJ1-1; TRBD1 matches 8 bases. The germline V gene has CDR1 SNHLY and CDR2 FYNNEI. CDR3 size: 13 residues. Trimming at V came to 11 bases and at J to 6 bases, leaving 11 bases not matched to a gene.

The rearrangement uses TRBV25-1 and TRBJ2-7; no clear D. Looked up from germline, CDR1 is MGHDK and CDR2 is SYGVNS. Trimming pared 6 bases from V and 3 bases from J, leaving 6 bases between. The CDR3 runs to 11 residues. The CDR3 loop reads CASSLYYEQYF. DNA of the CDR3: TGTGCCAGCAGCCTATACTACGAGCAGTACTTC.

This clone was found a few times. The rearrangement joins TRBV28 to TRBJ2-7, with D unclear. This CDR3 is 12 amino acids long. Trimming left V 1 base short and J 6 bases short, with 7 bases between. Germline V CDR1 and CDR2: MDHEN, SYDVKM. The CDR3 DNA sequence: TGTGCCAGCAGTTTATATGGGCGCGAGCAGTACTTC. Protein product: CASSLYGREQYF.

The J gene is TRBJ2-2, the V gene TRBV11-2; D remains ambiguous. The length of the CDR3 is 12 residues. The V gene's germline CDR1 is SGHAT and CDR2 FQNNGV. Trimming stripped 5 bases from V and 4 bases from J, with 5 bases between. The CDR3 loop reads CASSPFTGELFF. The DNA for the CDR3 is TGTGCCAGCAGCCCCTTCACCGGGGAGCTGTTTTTT.

This clone appeared a single time. The chain joins TRBV3-1 (or the pseudogene TRBV3-2) to TRBJ1-2; D is perhaps TRBD1 (6 bases). Germline loops: CDR1 LGHDT, CDR2 YNNKEL (reference sequence). The germline V and J ends were trimmed by 3 bases and 8 bases, with 22 bases remaining between them. CDR3 size: 16 residues. The CDR3 region is CASSHSILTGKGGYTF. In nucleotides, the CDR3 is TGTGCCAGCAGCCATTCTATTCTTACAGGGAAGGGCGGCTACACCTTC.